This is a list of T cell receptor beta chains from one sample in a study of radiation and T cells in renal cell carcinoma. Data came from immunoSEQ multiplex PCR; TCRdb stores just in-frame clones and leaves some out. The sample includes 7,200 or so clones, roughly two thirds seen only once; the top ten take about 39%. This specimen was tumor tissue, taken from a patient whose treatment was nephrectomy without radiotherapy. These receptors came from a woman in her 70s with renal cell carcinoma. The CDR3 runs from the conserved cysteine through the conserved F or W. A D gene is named only where the DNA matches it firmly. Clone size is shown for a subset of rows, as once, few, many or a class of expanded clone.

CDR3 length: 16
J gene: TRBJ1-1
clone size: once
V gene: TRBV5-1
D gene: .
CDR3 protein: CASSLTTGSGNTEAFF
CDR3 DNA: TGCGCCAGCAGCTTGACGACAGGTTCGGGGAACACTGAAGCTTTCTTT

CDR3 length: 11
J gene: TRBJ1-1
clone size: .
V gene: TRBV2
D gene: .
CDR3 protein: CASSETWDAFF
CDR3 DNA: TGTGCCAGCAGTGAAACCTGGGATGCTTTCTTT

CDR3 length: 11
J gene: TRBJ1-5
clone size: few
V gene: TRBV6-1
D gene: TRBD1
CDR3 protein: CGTGVGQPQHF
CDR3 DNA: TGTGGGACAGGGGTTGGGCAGCCCCAGCATTTT

CDR3 length: 13
J gene: TRBJ2-7
clone size: few
V gene: TRBV5-1
D gene: .
CDR3 protein: CASSLVRGGEQYF
CDR3 DNA: TGCGCCAGCAGCTTGGTCAGGGGGGGTGAGCAGTACTTC

CDR3 length: 16
J gene: TRBJ1-2
clone size: .
V gene: TRBV7-8
D gene: TRBD1
CDR3 protein: CASSSTGVEANYGYTF
CDR3 DNA: TGTGCCAGCAGTTCCACAGGGGTTGAGGCTAACTATGGCTACACCTTC

CDR3 length: 15
J gene: TRBJ1-3
clone size: .
V gene: TRBV7-8
D gene: .
CDR3 protein: CASSRSGSSGNTIYF
CDR3 DNA: TGTGCCAGCAGCCGTTCCGGGAGCTCTGGAAACACCATATATTTT

CDR3 length: 12
J gene: TRBJ2-2
clone size: few
V gene: TRBV27
D gene: .
CDR3 protein: CASNGDTGELFF
CDR3 DNA: TGTGCCAGCAATGGGGACACCGGGGAGCTGTTTTTT

CDR3 length: 15
J gene: TRBJ2-7
clone size: .
V gene: TRBV27
D gene: TRBD1
CDR3 protein: CASSSSTGARYEQYF
CDR3 DNA: TGTGCCAGCAGTTCCTCGACAGGGGCAAGGTACGAGCAGTACTTC

CDR3 length: 14
J gene: TRBJ2-3
clone size: .
V gene: TRBV6-4
D gene: TRBD2
CDR3 protein: CASSRDYREYTQYF
CDR3 DNA: TGTGCCAGCAGCCGGGACTATCGGGAATATACGCAGTATTTT

CDR3 length: 14
J gene: TRBJ1-2
clone size: .
V gene: TRBV4-3
D gene: .
CDR3 protein: CASSLRMVGYGYTF
CDR3 DNA: TGCGCCAGCAGCCTCCGAATGGTTGGGTATGGCTACACCTTC

CDR3 length: 17
J gene: TRBJ1-6
clone size: .
V gene: TRBV5-6
D gene: .
CDR3 protein: CASSLTGGSSYNSPLHF
CDR3 DNA: TGTGCCAGCAGCTTGACAGGAGGGAGCTCCTATAATTCACCCCTCCACTTT

CDR3 length: 14
J gene: TRBJ2-5
clone size: .
V gene: TRBV5-4
D gene: TRBD1
CDR3 protein: CASSLQGAQETQYF
CDR3 DNA: TGTGCCAGCAGCTTACAGGGGGCTCAAGAGACCCAGTACTTC

CDR3 length: 15
J gene: TRBJ2-1
clone size: .
V gene: TRBV2
D gene: .
CDR3 protein: CASVVEGGPYNEQFF
CDR3 DNA: TGTGCCAGCGTCGTTGAGGGGGGGCCCTACAATGAGCAGTTCTTC

CDR3 length: 16
J gene: TRBJ1-3
clone size: .
V gene: TRBV6-5
D gene: .
CDR3 protein: CASSYSRPSSGNTIYF
CDR3 DNA: TGTGCCAGCAGTTACTCGCGGCCTTCCTCTGGAAACACCATATATTTT

CDR3 length: 15
J gene: TRBJ1-1
clone size: .
V gene: TRBV27
D gene: TRBD1
CDR3 protein: CASSVGTGGWTEAFF
CDR3 DNA: TGTGCCAGCAGCGTTGGGACAGGGGGGTGGACTGAAGCTTTCTTT

CDR3 length: 16
J gene: TRBJ2-4
clone size: few
V gene: TRBV2
D gene: TRBD1
CDR3 protein: CASSVEGALPKNIQYF
CDR3 DNA: TGTGCCAGCAGTGTCGAGGGGGCGCTCCCCAAAAACATTCAGTACTTC

CDR3 length: 13
J gene: TRBJ2-2
clone size: .
V gene: TRBV6-5
D gene: .
CDR3 protein: CASSYSALAELFF
CDR3 DNA: TGTGCCAGCAGTTACTCTGCTCTTGCGGAGCTGTTTTTT

CDR3 length: 13
J gene: TRBJ1-2
clone size: .
V gene: TRBV11-2
D gene: .
CDR3 protein: CASSPGLNYGYTF
CDR3 DNA: TGTGCCAGCAGCCCAGGCCTTAACTATGGCTACACCTTC

CDR3 length: 16
J gene: TRBJ1-1
clone size: .
V gene: TRBV19
D gene: TRBD1
CDR3 protein: CATVAGDRGPNTEAFF
CDR3 DNA: TGTGCCACCGTCGCCGGGGACAGGGGGCCCAACACTGAAGCTTTCTTT

CDR3 length: 16
J gene: TRBJ1-6
clone size: .
V gene: TRBV7-2
D gene: .
CDR3 protein: CASSARPASSNSPLHF
CDR3 DNA: TGTGCCAGCAGCGCGAGACCAGCCAGTTCCAATTCACCCCTCCACTTT

CDR3 length: 16
J gene: TRBJ1-1
clone size: few
V gene: TRBV30
D gene: TRBD1
CDR3 protein: CAWNQRQGALGTEAFF
CDR3 DNA: TGTGCCTGGAACCAAAGGCAGGGGGCGTTAGGGACTGAAGCTTTCTTT

CDR3 length: 14
J gene: TRBJ2-1
clone size: medium-sized
V gene: TRBV11-1
D gene: .
CDR3 protein: CASSLGGPGNEQFF
CDR3 DNA: TGTGCCAGCAGCTTGGGGGGGCCGGGGAATGAGCAGTTCTTC

CDR3 length: 12
J gene: TRBJ2-7
clone size: .
V gene: TRBV6-6
D gene: .
CDR3 protein: CASSYSLSEQYF
CDR3 DNA: TGTGCCAGCAGTTACTCTCTTAGCGAGCAGTACTTC

CDR3 length: 18
J gene: TRBJ2-2
clone size: few
V gene: TRBV9
D gene: TRBD2
CDR3 protein: CASSIRLAGALLPGELFF
CDR3 DNA: TGTGCCAGCAGCATAAGACTAGCGGGGGCCCTACTCCCCGGGGAGCTGTTTTTT

CDR3 length: 17
J gene: TRBJ1-1
clone size: .
V gene: TRBV4-2
D gene: .
CDR3 protein: CASSQAHPGGLDTEAFF
CDR3 DNA: TGTGCCAGCAGCCAAGCCCACCCCGGGGGGCTGGATACTGAAGCTTTCTTT

CDR3 length: 15
J gene: TRBJ2-7
clone size: .
V gene: TRBV7-2
D gene: TRBD1
CDR3 protein: CASSLSLQGPHEQYF
CDR3 DNA: TGTGCCAGCAGCTTAAGCCTACAGGGGCCCCACGAGCAGTACTTC

CDR3 length: 16
J gene: TRBJ2-1
clone size: .
V gene: TRBV6-6
D gene: .
CDR3 protein: CASSYRQSTSYNEQFF
CDR3 DNA: TGTGCCAGCAGTTACAGGCAGTCGACCTCCTACAATGAGCAGTTCTTC

CDR3 length: 13
J gene: TRBJ2-7
clone size: .
V gene: TRBV7-8
D gene: .
CDR3 protein: CASSWGSSYEQYF
CDR3 DNA: TGTGCCAGCAGCTGGGGGAGCTCCTACGAGCAGTACTTC

CDR3 length: 13
J gene: TRBJ2-7
clone size: medium-sized
V gene: TRBV27
D gene: .
CDR3 protein: CASSFEGGYEQYF
CDR3 DNA: TGTGCCAGCAGTTTTGAAGGGGGCTACGAGCAGTACTTC

CDR3 length: 13
J gene: TRBJ2-5
clone size: .
V gene: TRBV7-6
D gene: .
CDR3 protein: CASSLSGRETQYF
CDR3 DNA: TGTGCCAGCAGCTTATCAGGGAGGGAGACCCAGTACTTC

CDR3 length: 15
J gene: TRBJ1-6
clone size: .
V gene: TRBV21-1
D gene: .
CDR3 protein: CASSKGTRYNSPLHF
CDR3 DNA: TGTGCCAGCAGCAAAGGGACAAGGTATAATTCACCCCTCCACTTT

CDR3 length: 13
J gene: TRBJ1-1
clone size: .
V gene: TRBV19
D gene: .
CDR3 protein: CASSPGSSTEAFF
CDR3 DNA: TGTGCCAGTAGTCCAGGGTCGAGCACTGAAGCTTTCTTT

CDR3 length: 16
J gene: TRBJ1-5
clone size: .
V gene: TRBV7-2
D gene: .
CDR3 protein: CASSLGGDSRIQPQHF
CDR3 DNA: TGTGCCAGCAGCTTAGGAGGGGATAGTAGAATACAGCCCCAGCATTTT

CDR3 length: 16
J gene: TRBJ2-1
clone size: .
V gene: TRBV6-6
D gene: TRBD1
CDR3 protein: CASSYSSGTAYNEQFF
CDR3 DNA: TGTGCCAGCAGTTACTCTTCCGGGACAGCCTACAATGAGCAGTTCTTC

CDR3 length: 14
J gene: TRBJ1-1
clone size: .
V gene: TRBV19
D gene: .
CDR3 protein: CASSPVFPPTEAFF
CDR3 DNA: TGTGCCAGTAGTCCTGTGTTCCCACCCACTGAAGCTTTCTTT

CDR3 length: 16
J gene: TRBJ2-2
clone size: .
V gene: TRBV6-6
D gene: .
CDR3 protein: CASSYSEGRPTGELFF
CDR3 DNA: TGTGCCAGCAGTTACTCCGAGGGCAGGCCCACCGGGGAGCTGTTTTTT

CDR3 length: 13
J gene: TRBJ1-2
clone size: .
V gene: TRBV6-5
D gene: .
CDR3 protein: CASSYKSNYGYTF
CDR3 DNA: TGTGCCAGCAGTTATAAGAGTAACTATGGCTACACCTTC

CDR3 length: 15
J gene: TRBJ1-2
clone size: .
V gene: TRBV30
D gene: .
CDR3 protein: CAWSRPDREAYGYTF
CDR3 DNA: TGTGCCTGGAGTCGCCCTGATAGGGAGGCCTATGGCTACACCTTC

CDR3 length: 14
J gene: TRBJ2-2
clone size: .
V gene: TRBV15
D gene: TRBD2
CDR3 protein: CATSVSGDTGELFF
CDR3 DNA: TGTGCCACCAGCGTGAGCGGGGACACCGGGGAGCTGTTTTTT

CDR3 length: 15
J gene: TRBJ2-3
clone size: few
V gene: TRBV9
D gene: .
CDR3 protein: CASSVDGHPTDTQYF
CDR3 DNA: TGTGCCAGCAGCGTAGACGGCCACCCAACAGATACGCAGTATTTT